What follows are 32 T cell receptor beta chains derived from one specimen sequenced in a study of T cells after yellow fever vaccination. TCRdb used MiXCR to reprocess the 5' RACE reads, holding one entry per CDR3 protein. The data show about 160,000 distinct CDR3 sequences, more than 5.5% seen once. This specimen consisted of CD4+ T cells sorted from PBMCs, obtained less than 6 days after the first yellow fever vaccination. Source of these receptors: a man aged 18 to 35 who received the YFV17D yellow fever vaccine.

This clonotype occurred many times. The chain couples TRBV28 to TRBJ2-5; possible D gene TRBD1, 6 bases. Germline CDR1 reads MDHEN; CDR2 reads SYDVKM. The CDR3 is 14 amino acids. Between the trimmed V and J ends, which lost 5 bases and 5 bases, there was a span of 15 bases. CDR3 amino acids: CASSRQDESETQYF. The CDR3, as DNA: TGTGCCAGCAGTCGACAGGATGAGTCGGAGACCCAGTACTTC.

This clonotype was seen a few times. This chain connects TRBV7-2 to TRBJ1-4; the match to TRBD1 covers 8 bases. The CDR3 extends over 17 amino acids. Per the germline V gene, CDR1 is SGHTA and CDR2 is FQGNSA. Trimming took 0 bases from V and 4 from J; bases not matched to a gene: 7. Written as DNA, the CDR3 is TGTGCCAGCAGCTTAGCACCAGGACAGGGCCTTAATGAAAAACTGTTTTTT. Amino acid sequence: CASSLAPGQGLNEKLFF.

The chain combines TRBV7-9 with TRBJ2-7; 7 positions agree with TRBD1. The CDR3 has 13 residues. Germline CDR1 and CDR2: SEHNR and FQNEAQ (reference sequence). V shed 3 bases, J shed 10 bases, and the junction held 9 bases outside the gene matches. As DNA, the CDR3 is TGTGCCAGCAGCTTCCCGACAGGGCCTAAACAGTACTTC. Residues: CASSFPTGPKQYF.

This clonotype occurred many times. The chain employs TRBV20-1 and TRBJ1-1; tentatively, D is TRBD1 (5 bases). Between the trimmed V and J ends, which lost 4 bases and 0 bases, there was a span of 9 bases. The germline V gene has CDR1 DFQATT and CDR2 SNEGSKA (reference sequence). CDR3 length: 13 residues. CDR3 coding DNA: TGCAGTGCTAACGGGGCCCTGAACACTGAAGCTTTCTTT. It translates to CSANGALNTEAFF.

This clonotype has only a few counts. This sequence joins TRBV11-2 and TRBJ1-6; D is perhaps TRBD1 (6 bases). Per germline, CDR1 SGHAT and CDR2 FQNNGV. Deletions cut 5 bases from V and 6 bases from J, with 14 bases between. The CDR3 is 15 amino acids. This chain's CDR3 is CASSTVQGFNSPLHF. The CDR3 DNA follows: TGTGCCAGCAGCACAGTACAGGGTTTTAATTCACCCCTCCACTTT.

CDR3 sequence reads: CASSYSATTYNEQFF. CDR3 nucleotides: TGTGCCAGCAGTTACTCGGCTACTACCTACAATGAGCAGTTCTTC. The chain joins TRBV6-5 to TRBJ2-1; D not resolved. The V and J ends lost 0 bases and 2 bases respectively, with 8 bases between them. This CDR3 spans 15 amino acids. Germline CDR1 and CDR2: MNHEY and SVGAGI.

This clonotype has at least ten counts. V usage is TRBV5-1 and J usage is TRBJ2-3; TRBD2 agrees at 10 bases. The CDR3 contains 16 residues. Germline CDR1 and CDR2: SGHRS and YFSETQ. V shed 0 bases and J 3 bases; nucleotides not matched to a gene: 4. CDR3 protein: CASSLVVAGGTDTQYF. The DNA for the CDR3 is TGCGCCAGCAGCTTGGTGGTAGCGGGGGGTACAGATACGCAGTATTTT.

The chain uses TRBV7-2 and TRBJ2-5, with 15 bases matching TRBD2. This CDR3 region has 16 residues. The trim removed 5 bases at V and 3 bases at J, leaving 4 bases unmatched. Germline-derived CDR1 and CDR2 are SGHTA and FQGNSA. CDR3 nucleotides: TGTGCCAGCAGCATTGGACTAGCGGGGGGGAAAGAGACCCAGTACTTC. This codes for CASSIGLAGGKETQYF.

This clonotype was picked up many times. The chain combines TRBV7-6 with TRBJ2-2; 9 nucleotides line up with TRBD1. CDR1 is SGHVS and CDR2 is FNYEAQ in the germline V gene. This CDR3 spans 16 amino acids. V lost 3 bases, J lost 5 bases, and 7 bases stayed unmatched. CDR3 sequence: CASSLGQGIETGELFF. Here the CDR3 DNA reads TGTGCCAGCAGCTTGGGACAGGGAATAGAAACCGGGGAGCTGTTTTTT.

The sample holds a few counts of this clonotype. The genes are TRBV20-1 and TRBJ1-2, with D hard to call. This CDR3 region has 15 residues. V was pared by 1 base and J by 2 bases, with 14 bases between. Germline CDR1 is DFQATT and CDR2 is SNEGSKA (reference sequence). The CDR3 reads CSARVSIGVNYGYTF. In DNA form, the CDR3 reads TGCAGTGCTAGAGTGTCTATAGGAGTAAACTATGGCTACACCTTC.

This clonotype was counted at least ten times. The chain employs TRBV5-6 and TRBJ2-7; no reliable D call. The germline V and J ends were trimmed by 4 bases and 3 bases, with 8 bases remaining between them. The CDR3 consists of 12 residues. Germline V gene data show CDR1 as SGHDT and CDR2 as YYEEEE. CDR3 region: CASSPVRYEQYV. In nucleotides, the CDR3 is TGTGCCAGCAGCCCGGTCCGCTACGAGCAGTACGTC.

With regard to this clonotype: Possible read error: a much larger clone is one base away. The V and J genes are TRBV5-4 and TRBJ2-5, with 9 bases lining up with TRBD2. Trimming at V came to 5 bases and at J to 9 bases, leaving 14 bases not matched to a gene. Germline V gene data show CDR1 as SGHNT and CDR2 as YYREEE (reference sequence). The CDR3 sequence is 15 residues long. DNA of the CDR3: TGTGCCAGCAGTTTTAGCGGGGGACGATCCGAGGCCCAGTACTTC. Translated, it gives CASSFSGGRSEAQYF. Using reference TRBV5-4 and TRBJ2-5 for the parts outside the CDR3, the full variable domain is ETGVTQSPTHLIKTRGQQVTLRCSSQSGHNTVSWYQQALGQGPQFIFQYYREEENGRGNFPPRFSGLQFPNYSSELNVNALELDDSALYLCASSFSGGRSEAQYFGPGTRLLVL.

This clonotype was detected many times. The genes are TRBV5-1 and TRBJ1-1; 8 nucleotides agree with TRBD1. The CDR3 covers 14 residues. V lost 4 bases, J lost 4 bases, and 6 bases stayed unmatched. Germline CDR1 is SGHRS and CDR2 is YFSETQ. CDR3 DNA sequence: TGCGCCAGCAGCAATACAGGGGGATCCACTGAAGCTTTCTTT. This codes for CASSNTGGSTEAFF.

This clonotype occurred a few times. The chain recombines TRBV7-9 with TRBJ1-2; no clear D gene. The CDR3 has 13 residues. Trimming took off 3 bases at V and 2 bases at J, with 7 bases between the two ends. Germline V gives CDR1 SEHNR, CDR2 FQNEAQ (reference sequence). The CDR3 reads CASSLNPNYGYTF. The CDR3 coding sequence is TGTGCCAGCAGCTTGAACCCCAACTATGGCTACACCTTC.

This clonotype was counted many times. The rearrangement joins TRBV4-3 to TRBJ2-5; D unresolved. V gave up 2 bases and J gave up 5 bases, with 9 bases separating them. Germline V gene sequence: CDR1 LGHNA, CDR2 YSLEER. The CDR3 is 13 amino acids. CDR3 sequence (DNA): TGCGCCAGCAGCCAAAGCCCGGCGGAGACCCAGTACTTC. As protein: CASSQSPAETQYF.

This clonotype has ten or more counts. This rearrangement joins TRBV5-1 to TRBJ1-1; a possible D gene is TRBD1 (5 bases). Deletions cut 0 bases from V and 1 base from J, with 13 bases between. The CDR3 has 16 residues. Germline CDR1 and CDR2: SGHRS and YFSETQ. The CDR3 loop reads CASSLAYQGRNTEAFF. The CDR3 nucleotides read TGCGCCAGCAGCTTGGCGTATCAGGGTAGGAACACTGAAGCTTTCTTT. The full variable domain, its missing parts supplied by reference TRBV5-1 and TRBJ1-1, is KAGVTQTPRYLIKTRGQQVTLSCSPISGHRSVSWYQQTPGQGLQFLFEYFSETQRNKGNFPGRFSGRQFSNSRSEMNVSTLELGDSALYLCASSLAYQGRNTEAFFGQGTRLTVV.

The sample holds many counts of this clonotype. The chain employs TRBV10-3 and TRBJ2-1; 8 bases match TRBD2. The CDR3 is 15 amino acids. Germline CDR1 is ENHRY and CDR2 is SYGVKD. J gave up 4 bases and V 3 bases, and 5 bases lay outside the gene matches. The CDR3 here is CAISDGQRGYNEQFF. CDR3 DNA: TGTGCCATCAGTGATGGGCAGCGGGGGTACAATGAGCAGTTCTTC.

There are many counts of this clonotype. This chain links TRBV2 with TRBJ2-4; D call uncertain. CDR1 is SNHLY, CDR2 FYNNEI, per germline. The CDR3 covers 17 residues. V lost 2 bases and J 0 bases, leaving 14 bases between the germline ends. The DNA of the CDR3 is TGTGCCAGCAGTGAAACGGCAATTGGGCTAGCCAAAAACATTCAGTACTTC. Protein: CASSETAIGLAKNIQYF.

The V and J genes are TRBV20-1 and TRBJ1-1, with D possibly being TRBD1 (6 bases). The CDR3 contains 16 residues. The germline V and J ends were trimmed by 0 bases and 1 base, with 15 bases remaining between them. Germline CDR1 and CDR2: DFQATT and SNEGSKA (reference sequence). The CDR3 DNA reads TGCAGTGCTAGAGATATTGGGGAGGACAGGAACACTGAAGCTTTCTTT. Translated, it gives CSARDIGEDRNTEAFF.

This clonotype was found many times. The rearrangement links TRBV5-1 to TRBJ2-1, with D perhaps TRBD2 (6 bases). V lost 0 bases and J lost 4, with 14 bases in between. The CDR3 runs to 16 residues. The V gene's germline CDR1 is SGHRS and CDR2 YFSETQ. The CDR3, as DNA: TGCGCCAGCAGCTTGGCCGGAGCGGGCCTATACAATGAGCAGTTCTTC. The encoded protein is CASSLAGAGLYNEQFF.

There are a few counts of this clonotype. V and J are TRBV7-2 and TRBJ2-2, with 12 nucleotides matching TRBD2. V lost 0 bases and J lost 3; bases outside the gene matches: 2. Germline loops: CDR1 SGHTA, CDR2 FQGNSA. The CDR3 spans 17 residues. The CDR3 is CASSLALAGGYTGELFF. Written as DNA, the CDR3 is TGTGCCAGCAGCTTAGCACTAGCGGGGGGCTACACCGGGGAGCTGTTTTTT.

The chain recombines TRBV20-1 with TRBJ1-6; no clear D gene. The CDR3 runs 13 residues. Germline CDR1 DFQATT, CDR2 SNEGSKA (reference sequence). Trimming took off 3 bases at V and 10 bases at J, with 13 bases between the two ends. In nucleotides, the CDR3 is TGCAGTGCTAGGCGGGAGGAGGTATCACCCCTCCACTTT. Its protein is CSARREEVSPLHF.

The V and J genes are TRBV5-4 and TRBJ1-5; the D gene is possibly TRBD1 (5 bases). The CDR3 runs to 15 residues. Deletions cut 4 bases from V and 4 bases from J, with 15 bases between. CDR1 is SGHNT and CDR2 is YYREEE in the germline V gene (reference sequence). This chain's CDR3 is CASSLGQGPNQPQHF. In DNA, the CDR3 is TGTGCCAGCAGCCTGGGCCAGGGACCTAATCAGCCCCAGCATTTT.

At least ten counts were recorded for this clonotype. Here the CDR3 DNA reads TGTGCCAGCAGCTTAGCGCGAGATAGCGGGGGGCCAGATACGCAGTATTTT. Translating it yields CASSLARDSGGPDTQYF. The genes are TRBV7-8 and TRBJ2-3, with 10 nucleotides matching TRBD2. Germline CDR1 and CDR2: SGHVS and FQNEAQ. Trimming took 0 bases from V and 4 from J; bases not matched to a gene: 7. The CDR3 has 17 residues.

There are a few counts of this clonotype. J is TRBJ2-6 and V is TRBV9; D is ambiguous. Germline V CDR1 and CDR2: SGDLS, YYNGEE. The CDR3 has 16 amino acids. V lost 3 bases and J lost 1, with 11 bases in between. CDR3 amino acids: CASSARGPSGANVLTF. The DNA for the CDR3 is TGTGCCAGCAGCGCCCGAGGACCTTCTGGGGCCAACGTCCTGACTTTC. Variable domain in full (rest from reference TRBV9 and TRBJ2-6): DSGVTQTPKHLITATGQRVTLRCSPRSGDLSVYWYQQSLDQGLQFLIQYYNGEERAKGNILERFSAQQFPDLHSELNLSSLELGDSALYFCASSARGPSGANVLTFGAGSRLTVL.

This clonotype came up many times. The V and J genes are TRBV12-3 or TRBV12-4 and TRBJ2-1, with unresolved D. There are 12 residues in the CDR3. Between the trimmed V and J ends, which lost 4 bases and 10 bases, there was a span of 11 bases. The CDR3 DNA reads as TGTGCCAGCAGTTACGTCGCTGGGGAGCAGTTCTTC. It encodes CASSYVAGEQFF.

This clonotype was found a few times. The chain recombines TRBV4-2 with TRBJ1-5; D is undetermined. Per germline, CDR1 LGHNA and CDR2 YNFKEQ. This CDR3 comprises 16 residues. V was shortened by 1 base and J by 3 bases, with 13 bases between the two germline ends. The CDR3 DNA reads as TGTGCCAGCAGCCAAGGGGCCACAAACTACAATCAGCCCCAGCATTTT. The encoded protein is CASSQGATNYNQPQHF.

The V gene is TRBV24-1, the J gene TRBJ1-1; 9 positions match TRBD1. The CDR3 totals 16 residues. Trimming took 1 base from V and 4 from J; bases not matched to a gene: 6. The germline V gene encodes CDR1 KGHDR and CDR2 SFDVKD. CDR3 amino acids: CATSDFRDRVGTEAFF. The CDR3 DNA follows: TGTGCCACCAGTGATTTTAGGGACAGGGTCGGCACTGAAGCTTTCTTT.

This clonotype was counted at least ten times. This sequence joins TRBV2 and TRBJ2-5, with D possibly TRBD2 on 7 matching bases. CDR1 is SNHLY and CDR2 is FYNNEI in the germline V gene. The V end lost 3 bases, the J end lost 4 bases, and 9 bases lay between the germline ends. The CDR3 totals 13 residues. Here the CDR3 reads CASSERGRETQYF. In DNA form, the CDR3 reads TGTGCCAGCAGTGAGCGGGGGCGAGAGACCCAGTACTTC.

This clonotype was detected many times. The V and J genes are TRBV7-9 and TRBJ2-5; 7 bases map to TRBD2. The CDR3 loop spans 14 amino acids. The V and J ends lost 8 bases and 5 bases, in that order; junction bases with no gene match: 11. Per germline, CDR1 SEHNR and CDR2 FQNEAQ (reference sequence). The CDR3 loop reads CASGRDYVAETQYF. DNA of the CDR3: TGTGCCAGCGGCCGGGACTACGTGGCGGAGACCCAGTACTTC.

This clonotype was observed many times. The CDR3 DNA follows: TGTGCCAGCAGTTTGGGAGCCTCCTACGAGCAGTACTTC. It yields the protein CASSLGASYEQYF. J is TRBJ2-7 and V is TRBV12-3 or TRBV12-4; the D gene is possibly TRBD2 (5 bases). V was shortened by 3 bases and J by 0 bases, with 6 bases between the two germline ends. CDR3 length: 13 amino acids.

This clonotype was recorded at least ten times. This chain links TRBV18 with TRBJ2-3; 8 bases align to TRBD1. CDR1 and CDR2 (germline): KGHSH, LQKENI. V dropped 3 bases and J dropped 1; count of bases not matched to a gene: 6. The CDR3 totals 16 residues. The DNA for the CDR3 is TGTGCCAGCTCACCTTACGGACAGGGAGGCACAGATACGCAGTATTTT. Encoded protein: CASSPYGQGGTDTQYF.